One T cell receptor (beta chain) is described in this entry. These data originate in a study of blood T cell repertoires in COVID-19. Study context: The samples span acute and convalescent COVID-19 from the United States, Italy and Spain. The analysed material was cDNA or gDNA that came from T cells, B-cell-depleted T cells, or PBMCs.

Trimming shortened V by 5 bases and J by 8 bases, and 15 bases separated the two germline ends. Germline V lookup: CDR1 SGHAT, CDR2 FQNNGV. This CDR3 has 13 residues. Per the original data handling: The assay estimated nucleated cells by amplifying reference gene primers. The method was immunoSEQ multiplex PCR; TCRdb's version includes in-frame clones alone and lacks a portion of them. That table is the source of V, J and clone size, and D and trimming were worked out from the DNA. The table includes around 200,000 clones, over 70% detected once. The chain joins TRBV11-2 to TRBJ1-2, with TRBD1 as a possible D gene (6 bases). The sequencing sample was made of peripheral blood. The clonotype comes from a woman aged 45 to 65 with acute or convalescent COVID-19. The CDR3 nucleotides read TGTGCCAGCAGCAAAATAGGACAGTCCGGCTACACCTTC. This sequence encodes CASSKIGQSGYTF.